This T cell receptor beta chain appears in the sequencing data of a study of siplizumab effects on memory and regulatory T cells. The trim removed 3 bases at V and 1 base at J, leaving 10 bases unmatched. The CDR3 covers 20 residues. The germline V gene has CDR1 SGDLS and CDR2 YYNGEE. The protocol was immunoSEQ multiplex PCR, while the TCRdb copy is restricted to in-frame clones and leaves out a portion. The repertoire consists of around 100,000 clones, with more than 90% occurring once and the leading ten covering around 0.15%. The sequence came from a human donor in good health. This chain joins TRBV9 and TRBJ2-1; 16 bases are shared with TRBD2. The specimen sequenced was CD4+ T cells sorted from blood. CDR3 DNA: TGTGCCAGCAGCGGATCGGGACTAGCGGGGGGGCCATCATCCTACAATGAGCAGTTCTTC. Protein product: CASSGSGLAGGPSSYNEQFF. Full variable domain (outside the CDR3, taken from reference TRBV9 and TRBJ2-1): DSGVTQTPKHLITATGQRVTLRCSPRSGDLSVYWYQQSLDQGLQFLIQYYNGEERAKGNILERFSAQQFPDLHSELNLSSLELGDSALYFCASSGSGLAGGPSSYNEQFFGPGTRLTVL.